These 21 T cell receptor beta chains share one sample of origin, sequenced in a study of T cell clonality in common variable immunodeficiency. Sequencing was performed with immunoSEQ multiplex PCR; in TCRdb, only in-frame clones are kept and a portion is missing. This sample comprises about 52,000 clones, none seen once only. The material sequenced was peripheral blood mononuclear cells. These receptors came from a person aged 18-69 years in good health.

This clone was observed a few times. The read terminates 3 residues before the CDR3 end, so the remaining end is supplied by the germline J gene. The chain joins TRBV20-1 to TRBJ1-1; D possibly corresponds to TRBD1 (5 bases). Trimming shortened V by 3 bases and J by 1 base, and 18 bases separated the two germline ends. This CDR3 spans 16 amino acids. Per germline, CDR1 DFQATT and CDR2 SNEGSKA (reference sequence). The CDR3 bases that were read are TGCAGTGCTAGTTCCGTGGGCAGGGCAACGAACACTGAA. It is translated as CSASSVGRATNTE. The entire CDR3 sequence reads CSASSVGRATNTEAFF.

This clone has a count of ten or more. The read falls 3 residues short of the CDR3 end, and the missing part is taken from the germline J gene. V usage is TRBV2 and J usage is TRBJ2-5; 7 nucleotides match TRBD1. Looked up from germline, CDR1 is SNHLY and CDR2 is FYNNEI. The V and J ends lost 1 base and 2 bases, in that order; junction bases with no gene match: 7. The CDR3 is 16 residues long. CDR3 DNA (partial): TGTGCCAGCAGTGAAGAGGGGGCTCACCCGCAAGAGACC. Translated: CASSEEGAHPQET. The complete CDR3 reads CASSEEGAHPQETQYF.

This clone was seen at least ten times. The read halts 3 residues ahead of the CDR3 end, with the missing end drawn from the germline J gene. This chain uses TRBV20-1 with TRBJ2-1, with 10 bases lining up with TRBD2. Germline CDR1 DFQATT, CDR2 SNEGSKA (reference sequence). The CDR3 has 15 amino acids. The ends lost 3 bases at V and 8 bases at J; junction bases unmatched: 10. The CDR3 DNA, read in part, is TGCAGTGCTAGTTGGCTAGCGGGGGTTATGCATGAG. Its protein is CSASWLAGVMHE. The complete CDR3 sequence is CSASWLAGVMHEQFF.

The sample holds many counts of this clone. The sequence runs out 3 residues before the end of the CDR3; the remainder is reconstructed from the germline J gene. This chain uses TRBV29-1 with TRBJ2-5; D may be TRBD1 (5 bases). CDR3 size: 13 residues. Germline V gives CDR1 SQVTM, CDR2 ANQGSEA. V lost 4 bases, J lost 5 bases, and 14 bases lay in between. CDR3 in amino acids: CSVAGIPRETQYF. The covered CDR3 bases are TGCAGCGTTGCAGGGATTCCAAGGGAGACC.

This clone was picked up many times. The observed sequence ends 3 residues before the CDR3 terminus, with the missing tail filled in from the germline J gene. This chain connects TRBV2 to TRBJ2-2; TRBD2 matches at 7 bases. The CDR3 consists of 14 residues. V lost 4 bases and J lost 5; bases outside the gene matches: 4. Per germline, CDR1 SNHLY and CDR2 FYNNEI. CDR3 protein: CASSGRGGTGELFF. The part of the CDR3 DNA that was read is TGTGCCAGCAGTGGCCGGGGAGGGACCGGGGAG.

This clone has ten or more counts. The read ends 3 residues shy of where the CDR3 ends; the end is completed using the germline J gene. This specimen includes other DNA sequences encoding the same CDR3. This chain connects TRBV30 to TRBJ1-4; 8 positions match TRBD1. CDR1 and CDR2 (germline): GTSNPN, SVGIG (reference sequence). The CDR3 contains 15 residues. V was clipped by 2 bases and J by 8 bases; unmatched bases: 10. Partial CDR3 DNA: TGTGCCTGGAGTATTGGTGGGACAGGTGGCGAAAAA. Amino acids: CAWSIGGTGGEK. The whole CDR3 sequence reads CAWSIGGTGGEKLFF. Complete variable domain (other parts from reference TRBV30 and TRBJ1-4): SQTIHQWPATLVQPVGSPLSLECTVEGTSNPNLYWYRQAAGRGLQLLFYSVGIGQISSEVPQNLSASRPQDRQFILSSKKLLLSDSGFYLCAWSIGGTGGEKLFFGSGTQLSVL.

The sample holds a few counts of this clone. The CDR3 end falls 3 residues outside the read, so it is completed with the germline J gene. V is TRBV7-9 and J is TRBJ1-2, with a weak D call TRBD1 (5 bases). CDR1 is SEHNR, CDR2 FQNEAQ, per germline (reference sequence). This CDR3 has 14 amino acids. CDR3 loop: CASSLAGGGDVYTF. Partial CDR3 DNA: TGTGCCAGCAGCTTAGCGGGGGGAGGGGACGTC.

This clone was seen ten or more times. The read stops 3 residues short of the end of the CDR3; the missing end is completed from the germline J gene. The rearrangement joins TRBV20-1 to TRBJ1-2, with D possibly being TRBD1 (5 bases). The CDR3 has 12 residues. Looked up from germline, CDR1 is DFQATT and CDR2 is SNEGSKA (reference sequence). The CDR3 sequence is CSARDQGEGYTF. CDR3 DNA, as far as it was read: TGCAGTGCTAGAGATCAGGGTGAGGGC.

With regard to this clone: The read finishes 3 residues shy of the CDR3 end, and the germline J gene is used to complete it. The V gene is TRBV18, the J gene TRBJ1-2, with a tentative D call TRBD1 (5 bases). Looked up from germline, CDR1 is KGHSH and CDR2 is LQKENI. The CDR3 covers 15 residues. Trimming stripped 3 bases from V and 6 bases from J, with 17 bases between. CDR3: CASSPPVGGKNGYTF. The CDR3 bases that were read are TGTGCCAGCTCACCTCCGGTGGGGGGAAAGAATGGC.

This clone was picked up a small number of times. Read coverage stops 3 residues before the CDR3 terminus; the germline J gene supplies the remainder. V gene TRBV7-9 combines with J gene TRBJ2-3, with 8 bases aligning to TRBD1. The CDR3 is made up of 13 amino acids. With V trimmed by 3 bases and J by 8 bases, 4 bases remained unmatched. Germline CDR1 reads SEHNR; CDR2 reads FQNEAQ (reference sequence). The CDR3 here is CASSLTGVATQYF. Incomplete CDR3 DNA: TGTGCCAGCAGCTTGACAGGGGTGGCTACG.

This clone was seen more than once but under ten times. The read gets to within 3 residues of the CDR3 end, and the germline J gene fills in the rest. The chain carries TRBV19 and TRBJ2-1, with 7 bases identical to TRBD1. Germline CDR1 and CDR2: LNHDA and SQIVND (reference sequence). The CDR3 totals 17 residues. With 5 bases clipped from V and 1 base from J, the junction kept 11 bases outside the gene matches. The sequenced CDR3 bases are TGTGCCAGTAGTTCTCGGAAGGGGGCCTGGTCCTACAATGAG. Protein: CASSSRKGAWSYNE. The entire CDR3 protein is CASSSRKGAWSYNEQFF.

This clone showed up many times. The DNA ends 3 residues before the CDR3 does, and the rest of the CDR3 is filled in from the germline J gene. This chain uses TRBV4-1 with TRBJ2-3; 7 nucleotides align to TRBD1. CDR3 length equals 15 residues. Per germline, CDR1 MGHRA and CDR2 YSYEKL. The CDR3 loop reads CASSRTGAPQETQYF. The CDR3 bases that were read are TGCGCCAGCAGCCGTACAGGGGCCCCCCAAGAGACG.

The table lists this clone with many counts. The read falls 3 residues short of the CDR3 end, and the missing part is taken from the germline J gene. The rearrangement uses TRBV5-4 and TRBJ2-3, with 13 positions matching TRBD2. Germline V gives CDR1 SGHNT, CDR2 YYREEE (reference sequence). The CDR3 has 15 residues. V was pared by 1 base and J by 4 bases, with 0 bases of the junction left unmatched. The chain's CDR3 is CASSLTSGGADTQYF. Partial CDR3 DNA: TGTGCCAGCAGCTTGACTAGCGGGGGGGCAGATACG.

Comments on this clone: Coverage ceases 3 residues before the CDR3 finishes, and the germline J gene fills in the end. The V and J genes are TRBV30 and TRBJ2-5; 8 bases are a match to TRBD2. After removal of 5 bases from V and 2 bases from J, the junction contained 7 bases not matched to a gene. From germline, CDR1 is GTSNPN and CDR2 SVGIG (reference sequence). The CDR3 loop spans 14 amino acids. The chain's CDR3 is CAWEPGLEQETQYF. Incomplete CDR3 DNA: TGTGCCTGGGAGCCGGGACTAGAACAAGAGACC.

This clone was detected ten times or more. The CDR3 goes on 3 residues after the read ends, and that part is filled in from the germline J gene. V gene TRBV7-3 combines with J gene TRBJ2-2; a weak D match, TRBD2 (5 bases). The V end was cut by 2 bases, the J end by 1 base, with 11 bases between. The CDR3 spans 16 residues. Germline CDR1 reads SGHTA; CDR2 reads FQGTGA. This CDR3 is CASSLVGAGNTGELFF. The CDR3 bases that were read are TGTGCCAGCAGCTTAGTTGGCGCGGGGAACACCGGGGAG.

In its sample, this clone was seen many times. The read terminates 3 residues before the CDR3 end, so the remaining end is supplied by the germline J gene. The rearrangement links TRBV20-1 to TRBJ2-3; D is possibly TRBD2 (5 bases). The CDR3 has 13 residues. The germline gives CDR1 DFQATT, CDR2 SNEGSKA (reference sequence). Trimming removed 7 bases from V and 3 bases from J, with 14 bases in between. The CDR3 loop reads CSEAGGSTDTQYF. The sequenced part of the CDR3 DNA is TGCAGTGAGGCGGGCGGCTCTACAGATACG.

Worth noting for this clone: The read terminates 3 residues ahead of where the CDR3 ends, so the germline J gene completes it. The chain recombines TRBV7-9 with TRBJ1-1; D remains ambiguous. This CDR3 has 15 amino acids. In germline, CDR1 is SEHNR, CDR2 FQNEAQ (reference sequence). Trimming shortened V by 5 bases and J by 1 base, and 14 bases separated the two germline ends. The CDR3 is CASSNSARGNTEAFF. CDR3 bases read: TGTGCCAGCAGCAACAGCGCCCGGGGGAACACTGAA.

Ten or more counts support this clone. The read halts 3 residues ahead of the CDR3 end, with the missing end drawn from the germline J gene. The chain links TRBV5-1 to TRBJ1-1; tentatively, D is TRBD1 (6 bases). CDR1 SGHRS and CDR2 YFSETQ come from the germline V gene. Trimming cost V 4 bases and J 0 bases, with 10 bases left between them. The CDR3 is 14 residues long. CDR3 sequence: CASSDRFMNTEAFF. CDR3 DNA (partial): TGCGCCAGCAGCGACAGGTTCATGAACACTGAA.

This clone showed up many times. The sequence runs out 3 residues before the end of the CDR3; the remainder is reconstructed from the germline J gene. The chain recombines TRBV5-8 with TRBJ2-3; 8 bases are shared with TRBD1. CDR1 is SGHTS and CDR2 is YDEGEE in the germline V gene. V was pared by 2 bases and J by 1 base, with 3 bases of the junction left unmatched. The CDR3 runs 15 residues. CDR3 DNA, as far as it was read: TGTGCCAGCAGCTTTTACAGGGGGGGCACAGATACG. It yields the protein CASSFYRGGTDT. The full CDR3 is CASSFYRGGTDTQYF.

At least ten counts were recorded for this clone. The CDR3 goes on 3 residues after the read ends, and that part is filled in from the germline J gene. V gene TRBV18 combines with J gene TRBJ2-5, with TRBD1 matching 7 bases. The CDR3 covers 16 residues. Per the germline V gene, CDR1 is KGHSH and CDR2 is LQKENI. Trimming at V came to 3 bases and at J to 5 bases, leaving 12 bases not matched to a gene. This chain's CDR3 is CASSPGFEGALETQYF. The covered CDR3 bases are TGTGCCAGCTCACCTGGTTTTGAGGGGGCTTTGGAGACC.

This clone was observed at least ten times. With the read ending 3 residues before the CDR3 end, the germline J gene is used to fill in that end. V is TRBV7-2 and J is TRBJ2-7, with TRBD1 as a possible D gene (5 bases). The CDR3 length is 13 residues. Germline lookup yields CDR1 SGHTA and CDR2 FQGNSA. Deletions cut 2 bases from V and 6 bases from J, with 11 bases between. The CDR3 protein is CASSLLRVGEQYF. CDR3 DNA (partial): TGTGCCAGCAGCTTACTCAGGGTGGGCGAG.